The next 20 T cell receptor beta chains were all read from a single sample in a study of blood T cells in healthy people across ages. The second PCR ran roughly 6 to 11 cycles with a sample-barcoded 5' primer and J-beta primers. TCRdb reprocessed the 5' RACE reads with MiXCR, giving one entry per CDR3 protein. The sample records some 1,500,000 distinct CDR3 sequences, approximately 42% being singletons. The sequenced sample was blood. The receptor set was obtained from a woman in her late teens or twenties in good health.

This clonotype was counted only a few times. This rearrangement joins TRBV29-1 to TRBJ1-6; TRBD1 matches 10 bases. V shed 7 bases, J shed 6 bases, and the junction held 6 bases outside the gene matches. CDR1 and CDR2 from the germline V gene are SQVTM and ANQGSEA. The CDR3 extends over 14 amino acids. The CDR3 DNA reads as TGCAGCGCAAGGGACAGGGGCAGTAATTCACCCCTCCACTTT. Its protein product is CSARDRGSNSPLHF.

The chain combines TRBV4-3 with TRBJ2-7; D uncertain. The germline V gene encodes CDR1 LGHNA and CDR2 YSLEER. V gave up 2 bases and J gave up 0 bases, with 11 bases separating them. CDR3 size: 15 residues. CDR3 sequence: CASSQRSGGSYEQYF. DNA of the CDR3: TGCGCCAGCAGCCAACGTTCTGGCGGCTCCTACGAGCAGTACTTC.

As concerns this clonotype: An end of the junction does not agree with germline; a read error may underlie this. This chain links TRBV4-3 with TRBJ1-3; possible D gene TRBD1, 5 bases. Germline CDR1 LGHNA, CDR2 YSLEER. The CDR3 totals 16 residues. The CDR3 reads CASSQDRAGSGNTIYF. The CDR3 coding sequence is TGCGCCAGCAGCCAAGATCGGGCAGGGTCTGGCAACACCATATATTTT.

V is TRBV10-3 and J is TRBJ1-1, with D unresolved. Trimming took 1 base from V and 5 from J, leaving 14 bases between them. Germline V gene lookup returns CDR1 ENHRY and CDR2 SYGVKD. There are 15 residues in the CDR3. The DNA for the CDR3 is TGTGCCATCAGTGAGTATCGGGCATCGACTACTGAAGCTTTCTTT. Translating it yields CAISEYRASTTEAFF.

This clonotype turned up a few times. J is TRBJ2-1 and V is TRBV7-9; D unclear. The CDR3 covers 14 residues. V gave up 3 bases and J gave up 9 bases, with 15 bases separating them. Germline lookup yields CDR1 SEHNR and CDR2 FQNEAQ (reference sequence). This CDR3 reads CASSFTAYKGEQFF. As DNA, the CDR3 is TGTGCCAGCAGCTTTACTGCCTACAAAGGTGAGCAGTTCTTC.

This clonotype was counted ten times or more. Here the CDR3 reads CSFPRDGHSYEQYF. DNA of the CDR3: TGCAGCTTCCCGAGGGACGGTCACTCCTACGAGCAGTACTTC. V usage is TRBV29-1 and J usage is TRBJ2-7; D is tentatively TRBD1 or TRBD2 (5 bases each). The CDR3 extends over 14 amino acids. The V gene's germline CDR1 is SQVTM and CDR2 ANQGSEA. Deletions cut 8 bases from V and 0 bases from J, with 17 bases between.

As regards this clonotype: The conserved closing phenylalanine or tryptophan is absent in this CDR3, likely reflecting a read error. This chain uses TRBV4-3 with TRBJ1-6, with D unclear. The CDR3 runs 13 residues. Germline CDR1 LGHNA, CDR2 YSLEER. V gave up 3 bases and J gave up 7 bases, with 7 bases separating them. CDR3 nucleotides: TGCGCCAGCAGCCAGGCTTTGAATTCACCCCTCCACTCT. Translation gives CASSQALNSPLHS.

V usage is TRBV19 and J usage is TRBJ2-3; 7 bases map to TRBD1. This CDR3 spans 15 amino acids. After removal of 3 bases from V and 3 bases from J, the junction contained 6 bases not matched to a gene. Germline CDR1 and CDR2: LNHDA and SQIVND (reference sequence). The CDR3 bases are TGTGCCAGTAGTATCGGTGTCAGGGGGACAGATACGCAGTATTTT. Translated, it gives CASSIGVRGTDTQYF.

The J gene is TRBJ2-7, the V gene TRBV6-6; 9 nucleotides align to TRBD1. Germline V lookup: CDR1 MNHNY, CDR2 SVGAGI (reference sequence). The CDR3 sequence is 14 residues long. Trimming at V came to 7 bases and at J to 3 bases, leaving 7 bases not matched to a gene. The CDR3: CASTGTGTDYEQYF. The CDR3 nucleotides read TGTGCCAGCACGGGGACAGGGACGGACTACGAGCAGTACTTC.

This clonotype was seen many times. The chain is built from TRBV7-3 and TRBJ2-1; 10 nucleotides align to TRBD2. The V segment lost 5 bases and the J segment 4 bases; nucleotides outside the gene matches: 5. Germline lookup yields CDR1 SGHTA and CDR2 FQGTGA. CDR3 length: 15 amino acids. DNA of the CDR3: TGTGCCAGCAGCGTTACTAGCGGGATATACAATGAGCAGTTCTTC. It translates to CASSVTSGIYNEQFF.

The J gene is TRBJ1-4, the V gene TRBV28; D unclear. CDR3 length equals 14 residues. From germline, CDR1 is MDHEN and CDR2 SYDVKM. The V end lost 5 bases, the J end lost 0 bases, and 7 bases lay between the germline ends. CDR3 nucleotides: TGTGCCAGCAGTCGACAACCAACTAATGAAAAACTGTTTTTT. This translates into CASSRQPTNEKLFF.

The chain combines TRBV20-1 with TRBJ2-1, with 9 bases aligning to TRBD2. The CDR3 extends over 14 amino acids. With V trimmed by 1 base and J by 8 bases, 6 bases remained unmatched. In germline, CDR1 is DFQATT, CDR2 SNEGSKA (reference sequence). CDR3 DNA sequence: TGCAGTGCTAGAGGGGCGGGGGGGCTCCATGAGCAGTTCTTC. Protein: CSARGAGGLHEQFF.

Note on this clonotype: A single base separates this from a much larger clone, so it may be a read error. The V call is TRBV7-2, the J call TRBJ2-3; no definite D call. The CDR3 extends over 17 amino acids. Trimming removed 0 bases from V and 2 bases from J, with 15 bases in between. The V gene's germline CDR1 is SGHTA and CDR2 FQGNSA. The CDR3 nucleotides read TGTGCCAGCAGCTTAGCGAAAATTGGCGAGACCACAGATACGCAGTATTTT. Translation: CASSLAKIGETTDTQYF. Full variable domain (rest looked up from reference TRBV7-2 and TRBJ2-3): GAGVSQSPSNKVTEKGKDVELRCDPISGHTALYWYRQSLGQGLEFLIYFQGNSAPDKSGLPSDRFSAERTGGSVSTLTIQRTQQEDSAVYLCASSLAKIGETTDTQYFGPGTRLTVL.

This clonotype was counted between two and nine times. The rearrangement uses TRBV7-8 and TRBJ1-5; D is ambiguous. The CDR3 has 15 residues. Deletions cut 1 base from V and 5 bases from J, with 12 bases between. Germline V gene sequence: CDR1 SGHVS, CDR2 FQNEAQ. The CDR3 DNA reads TGTGCCAGCAGCTTAGACGCGGGAGGGCATCAGCCCCAGCATTTT. Amino acids: CASSLDAGGHQPQHF.

There are a few counts of this clonotype. The chain joins TRBV2 to TRBJ2-3; D not certain. Per germline, CDR1 SNHLY and CDR2 FYNNEI. CDR3 size: 13 residues. Between the trimmed V and J ends, which lost 8 bases and 6 bases, there was a span of 15 bases. In nucleotides, the CDR3 is TGTGCCAGCGTTTTGAATTGGATGGATACGCAGTATTTT. Translation: CASVLNWMDTQYF.

This chain joins TRBV20-1 and TRBJ1-4; D remains unclear. The germline V gene has CDR1 DFQATT and CDR2 SNEGSKA (reference sequence). The CDR3 loop spans 12 amino acids. Trimming took off 3 bases at V and 4 bases at J, with 6 bases between the two ends. CDR3: CSASGDNEKLFF. The DNA of the CDR3 is TGCAGTGCTAGCGGAGATAATGAAAAACTGTTTTTT.

In DNA, the CDR3 is TGCGCCAGCAGCCATACTCTGGGGCACACAGATACGCAGTATTTT. It codes for CASSHTLGHTDTQYF. The V and J genes are TRBV4-1 and TRBJ2-3; tentatively, D is TRBD1 (5 bases). Germline lookup yields CDR1 MGHRA and CDR2 YSYEKL. V was trimmed by 3 bases and J by 2 bases, leaving 12 bases between them. The CDR3 contains 15 residues.

This sequence joins TRBV7-2 and TRBJ1-2; D ambiguous. This CDR3 spans 16 amino acids. The germline CDR1 and CDR2 sequences are SGHTA and FQGNSA. The germline V and J ends were trimmed by 1 base and 5 bases, with 17 bases remaining between them. The CDR3 protein is CASSLEAVRTLYGYTF. In nucleotides, the CDR3 is TGTGCCAGCAGCTTAGAAGCGGTCAGAACATTATATGGCTACACCTTC.

The chain couples TRBV11-3 to TRBJ2-5; D may correspond to TRBD1 or TRBD2 (5 bases each). V was shortened by 1 base and J by 5 bases, with 11 bases between the two germline ends. CDR1 and CDR2 from the germline V gene are SGHNT and YENEEA. CDR3 length equals 14 residues. As DNA, the CDR3 is TGTGCCAGCAGCTTAGCCGGGGCGGATGAGACCCAGTACTTC. It yields the protein CASSLAGADETQYF.

This clonotype has only one observation. This sequence joins TRBV7-9 and TRBJ2-1; perhaps TRBD1 as D (6 bases). Trimming shortened V by 6 bases and J by 6 bases, and 15 bases separated the two germline ends. The CDR3 is made up of 14 amino acids. In germline, CDR1 is SEHNR, CDR2 FQNEAQ (reference sequence). The DNA for the CDR3 is TGTGCCAGCAGACACACAGGGAACTCCAATGAGCAGTTCTTC. It translates to CASRHTGNSNEQFF.